The clone carrying this T cell receptor (beta chain) was picked up many times. Each CDR3 protein gets one entry after TCRdb re-called the reads with MiXCR. Among more than 400,000 distinct CDR3 sequences listed, about 26% were seen once. This specimen belongs to a study of T cell repertoires in cytomegalovirus infection. The CDR3 sequence is 15 residues long. Trimming cost V 5 bases and J 7 bases; bases outside gene matches: 9. The germline V gene encodes CDR1 SGHTA and CDR2 FQGNSA. The source is a human donor in good health (CMV status not recorded). Some clones in this sample may be carry-over from other donors' samples. Sequencing was carried out using PBMCs. The V and J genes are TRBV7-2 and TRBJ2-2, with TRBD1 identical over 8 bases. CDR3 bases: TGTGCCAGCAGCCCTAGGACAGGGTCGGACGGGGAGCTGTTTTTT. Residues: CASSPRTGSDGELFF.